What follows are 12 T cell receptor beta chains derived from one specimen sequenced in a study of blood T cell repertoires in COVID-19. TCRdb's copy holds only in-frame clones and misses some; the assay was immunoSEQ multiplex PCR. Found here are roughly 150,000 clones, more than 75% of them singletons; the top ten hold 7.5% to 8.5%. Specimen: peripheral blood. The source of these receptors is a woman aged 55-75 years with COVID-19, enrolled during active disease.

The CDR3 DNA reads TGCGCCAGCAGCCAAGAAGTAGTGGTTGACACTGAAGCTTTCTTT. Translating gives CASSQEVVVDTEAFF. The V call is TRBV4-1, the J call TRBJ1-1; D is undetermined. V gave up 0 bases and J gave up 3 bases, with 11 bases separating them. From germline, CDR1 is MGHRA and CDR2 YSYEKL. This CDR3 spans 15 amino acids.

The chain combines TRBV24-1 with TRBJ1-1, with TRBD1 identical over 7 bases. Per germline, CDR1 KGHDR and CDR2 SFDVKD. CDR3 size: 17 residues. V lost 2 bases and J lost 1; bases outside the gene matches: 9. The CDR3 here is CATSDSTLTGQNTEAFF. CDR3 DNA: TGTGCCACCAGTGATTCTACCCTGACAGGGCAGAACACTGAAGCTTTCTTT.

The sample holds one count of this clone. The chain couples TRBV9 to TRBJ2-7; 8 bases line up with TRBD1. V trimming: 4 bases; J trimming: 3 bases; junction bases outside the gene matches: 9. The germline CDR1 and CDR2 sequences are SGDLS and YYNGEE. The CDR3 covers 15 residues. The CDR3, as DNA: TGTGCCAGCAGCCCGACAGGGGAACCGGGCTACGAGCAGTACGTC. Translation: CASSPTGEPGYEQYV.

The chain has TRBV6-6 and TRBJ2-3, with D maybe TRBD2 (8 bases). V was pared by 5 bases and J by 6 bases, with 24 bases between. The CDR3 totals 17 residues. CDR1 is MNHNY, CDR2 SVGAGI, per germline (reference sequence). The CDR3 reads CASSPRQGGSGTDTQYF. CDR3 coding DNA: TGTGCCAGCAGTCCTCGACAGGGAGGTAGCGGGACTGATACGCAGTATTTT.

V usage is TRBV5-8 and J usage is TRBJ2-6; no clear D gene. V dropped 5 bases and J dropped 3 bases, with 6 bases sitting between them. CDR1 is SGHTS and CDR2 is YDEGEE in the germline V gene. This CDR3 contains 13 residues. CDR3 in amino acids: CASRRYGANVLTF. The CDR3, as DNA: TGTGCCAGCAGGCGGTATGGGGCCAACGTCCTGACTTTC.

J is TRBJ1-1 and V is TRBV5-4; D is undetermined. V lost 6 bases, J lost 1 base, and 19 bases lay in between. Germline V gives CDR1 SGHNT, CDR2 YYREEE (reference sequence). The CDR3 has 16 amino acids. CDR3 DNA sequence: TGTGCCAGCACCCCCACCGGCAGGTTCCAGAACACTGAAGCTTTCTTT. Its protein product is CASTPTGRFQNTEAFF.

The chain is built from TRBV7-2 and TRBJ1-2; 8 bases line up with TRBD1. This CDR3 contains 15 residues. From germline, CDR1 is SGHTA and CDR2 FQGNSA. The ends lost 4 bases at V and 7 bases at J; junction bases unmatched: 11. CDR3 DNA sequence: TGTGCCAGCAGCTCAGGACAGGGAATGGTTCGTGGCTACACCTTC. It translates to CASSSGQGMVRGYTF.

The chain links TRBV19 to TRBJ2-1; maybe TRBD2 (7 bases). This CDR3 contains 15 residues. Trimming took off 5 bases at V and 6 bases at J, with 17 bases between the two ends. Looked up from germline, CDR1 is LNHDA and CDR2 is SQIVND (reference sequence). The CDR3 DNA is TGTGCCAGTAGTTTCTCGGGGGGCCGAGGCAATGAGCAGTTCTTC. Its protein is CASSFSGGRGNEQFF.

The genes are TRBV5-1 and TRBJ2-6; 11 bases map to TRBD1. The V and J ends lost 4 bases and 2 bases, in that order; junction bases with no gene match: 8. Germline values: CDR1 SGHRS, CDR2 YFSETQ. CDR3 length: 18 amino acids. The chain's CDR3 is CASSGTGTGGAGANVLTF. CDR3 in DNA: TGCGCCAGCAGCGGAACCGGGACAGGGGGAGCTGGGGCCAACGTCCTGACTTTC. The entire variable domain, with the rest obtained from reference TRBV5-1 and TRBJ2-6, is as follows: KAGVTQTPRYLIKTRGQQVTLSCSPISGHRSVSWYQQTPGQGLQFLFEYFSETQRNKGNFPGRFSGRQFSNSRSEMNVSTLELGDSALYLCASSGTGTGGAGANVLTFGAGSRLTVL.

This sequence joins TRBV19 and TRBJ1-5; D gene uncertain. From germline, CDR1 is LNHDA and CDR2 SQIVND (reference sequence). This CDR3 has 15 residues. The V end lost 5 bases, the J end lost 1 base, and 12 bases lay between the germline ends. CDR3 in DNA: TGTGCCAGTAGTCCCGAGCTAGGAAGCAATCAGCCCCAGCATTTT. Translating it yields CASSPELGSNQPQHF.

CDR3 coding DNA: TGTGCCAGCAGCGCCTTCTACGGGACTAGCGGGAGAAATGAGCAGTTCTTC. As protein: CASSAFYGTSGRNEQFF. The V and J genes are TRBV9 and TRBJ2-1; TRBD2 aligns across 14 bases. Trimming removed 3 bases from V and 7 bases from J; junction bases left unmatched: 9. The CDR3 has 17 amino acids. Germline CDR1 and CDR2: SGDLS and YYNGEE.

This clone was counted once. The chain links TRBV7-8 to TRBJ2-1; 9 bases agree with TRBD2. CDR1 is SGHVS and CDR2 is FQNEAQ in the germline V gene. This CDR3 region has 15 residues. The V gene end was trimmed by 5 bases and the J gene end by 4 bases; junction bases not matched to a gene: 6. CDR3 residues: CASSRGSGSYNEQFF. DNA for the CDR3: TGTGCCAGCAGCCGAGGTAGCGGGAGTTACAATGAGCAGTTCTTC.